A single sample gave rise to the 2 T cell receptor beta chains below, sequenced in a study of human T cells and chemical hapten exposure. TCRdb reanalysed the RACE reads using MiXCR and keeps one entry per CDR3 protein. This table has roughly 40,000 distinct CDR3 sequences, around 11% appearing once. Time point in this sample: pre-sensitization, week 0. The treatment here: therapeutic diphenylcyclopropenone sensitization with weekly scalp DPC. The sample here was whole blood, taken in connection with sensitization to the hapten diphenylcyclopropenone (DPC). The receptors were gathered from a woman in her twenties or thirties with alopecia areata. Some clones in this sample may be carry-over from other donors' samples.

The table lists this clonotype with a few counts. The chain links TRBV18 to TRBJ1-1; D uncertain. Trimming took off 6 bases at V and 1 base at J, with 12 bases between the two ends. This CDR3 spans 14 amino acids. Germline V gives CDR1 KGHSH, CDR2 LQKENI. CDR3 sequence (DNA): TGTGCCAGCTCTCCCTCCAGTTGGAACACTGAAGCTTTCTTT. It specifies CASSPSSWNTEAFF.

For the CDR3, the DNA is TGTGCCGGTTGGGACAGAGGGTTTGACACTGAAGCTTTCTTT. Translating gives CAGWDRGFDTEAFF. V usage is TRBV2 and J usage is TRBJ1-1; 7 bases are a match to TRBD1. The CDR3 contains 14 residues. Trimming cost V 11 bases and J 3 bases; bases outside gene matches: 12. The V gene's germline CDR1 is SNHLY and CDR2 FYNNEI.